This TCR beta chain was obtained from a study of T-cell memory formation after mild COVID-19. CDR3 length: 13 amino acids. Trimming took off 5 bases at V and 7 bases at J, with 13 bases between the two ends. CDR1 and CDR2 from the germline V gene are KGHDR and SFDVKD. One entry per CDR3 protein results from TCRdb running MiXCR on the 5' RACE reads. The sample carries around 130,000 distinct CDR3 sequences, about 5.9% recorded once. Sequenced: PBMCs or a T cell subset sorted from them (not recorded which). The gene calls are TRBV24-1 and TRBJ1-2; possibly TRBD1 for D (6 bases). The sequence came from an adult woman who had mild COVID-19 (a few samples of this study predate the infection). Cell type and time point are not known. The CDR3 DNA is TGTGCCACCAGTGGCGCGGGGGCGGGTGGCTACACCTTC. Amino acids: CATSGAGAGGYTF.